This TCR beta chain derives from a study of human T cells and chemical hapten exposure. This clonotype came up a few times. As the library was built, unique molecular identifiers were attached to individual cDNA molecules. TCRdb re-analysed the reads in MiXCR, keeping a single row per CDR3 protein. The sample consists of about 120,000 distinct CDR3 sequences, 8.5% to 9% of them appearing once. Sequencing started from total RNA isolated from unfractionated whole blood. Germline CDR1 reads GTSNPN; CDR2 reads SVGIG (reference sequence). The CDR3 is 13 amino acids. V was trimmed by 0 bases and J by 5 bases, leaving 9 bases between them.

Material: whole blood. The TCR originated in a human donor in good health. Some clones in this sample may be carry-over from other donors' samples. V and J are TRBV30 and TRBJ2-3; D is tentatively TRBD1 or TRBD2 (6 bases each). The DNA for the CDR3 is TGTGCCTGGAGTGTAAGGGGGGTAGATACGCAGTATTTT. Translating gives CAWSVRGVDTQYF.